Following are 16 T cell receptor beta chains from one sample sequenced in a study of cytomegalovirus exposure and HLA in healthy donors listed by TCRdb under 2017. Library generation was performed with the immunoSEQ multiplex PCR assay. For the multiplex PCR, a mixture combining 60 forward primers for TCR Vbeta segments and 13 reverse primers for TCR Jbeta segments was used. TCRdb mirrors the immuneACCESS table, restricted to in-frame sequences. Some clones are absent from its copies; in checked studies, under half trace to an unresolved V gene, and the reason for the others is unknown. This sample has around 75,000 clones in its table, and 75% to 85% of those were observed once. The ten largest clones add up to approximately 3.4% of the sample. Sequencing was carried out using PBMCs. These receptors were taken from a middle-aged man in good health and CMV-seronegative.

This chain's CDR3 is CASRTIGATKETQYF. In DNA, the CDR3 is TGTGCCAGCAGGACCATAGGGGCTACGAAAGAGACCCAGTACTTC. V usage is TRBV7-2 and J usage is TRBJ2-5, with a possible D match to TRBD1 (5 bases). Per the germline V gene, CDR1 is SGHTA and CDR2 is FQGNSA. The length of the CDR3 is 15 residues. V was cut by 6 bases and J by 3 bases, with 17 bases left in between.

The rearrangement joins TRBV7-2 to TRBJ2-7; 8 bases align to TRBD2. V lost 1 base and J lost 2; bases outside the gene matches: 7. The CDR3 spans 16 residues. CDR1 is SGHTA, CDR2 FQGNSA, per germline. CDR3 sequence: CASSLGQRGIPYEQYF. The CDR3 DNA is TGTGCCAGCAGCTTAGGTCAGCGGGGGATCCCCTACGAGCAGTACTTC.

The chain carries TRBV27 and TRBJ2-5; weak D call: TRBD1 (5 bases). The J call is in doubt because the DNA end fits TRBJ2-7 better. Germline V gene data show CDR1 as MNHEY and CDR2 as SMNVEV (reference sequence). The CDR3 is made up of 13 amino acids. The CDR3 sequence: CASSRAGFYEQYF. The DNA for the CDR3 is TGTGCCAGCAGTAGGGCAGGGTTCTACGAGCAGTACTTC.

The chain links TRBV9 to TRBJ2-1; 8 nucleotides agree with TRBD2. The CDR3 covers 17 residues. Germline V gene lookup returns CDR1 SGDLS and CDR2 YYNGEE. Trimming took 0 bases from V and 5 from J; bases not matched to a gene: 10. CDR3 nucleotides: TGTGCCAGCAGCGTAGAGGTCGGGGGGGCAGTCAACAATGAGCAGTTCTTC. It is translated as CASSVEVGGAVNNEQFF. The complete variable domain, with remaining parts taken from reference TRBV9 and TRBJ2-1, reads DSGVTQTPKHLITATGQRVTLRCSPRSGDLSVYWYQQSLDQGLQFLIQYYNGEERAKGNILERFSAQQFPDLHSELNLSSLELGDSALYFCASSVEVGGAVNNEQFFGPGTRLTVL.

The CDR3 DNA sequence: TGCGCCAGCAGCCCCCCCGGGCAGGGGGCGGGGAACACTGAAGCTTTCTTT. Amino acids: CASSPPGQGAGNTEAFF. This chain uses TRBV4-1 with TRBJ1-1; 8 bases fit TRBD1. Germline V gene lookup returns CDR1 MGHRA and CDR2 YSYEKL. The length of the CDR3 is 17 residues. V gave up 4 bases and J gave up 1 base; unmatched junction bases: 11.

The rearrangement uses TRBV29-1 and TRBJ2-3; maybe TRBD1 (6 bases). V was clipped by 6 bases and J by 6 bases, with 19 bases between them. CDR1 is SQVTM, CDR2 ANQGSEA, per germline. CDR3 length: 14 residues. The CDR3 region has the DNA TGCAGCGTATCCGGGACCCTCCAGGGGGATACGCAGTATTTT. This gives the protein CSVSGTLQGDTQYF.

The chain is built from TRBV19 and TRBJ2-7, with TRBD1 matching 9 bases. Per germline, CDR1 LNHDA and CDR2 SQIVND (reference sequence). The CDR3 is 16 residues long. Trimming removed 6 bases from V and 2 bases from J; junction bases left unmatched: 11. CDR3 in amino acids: CASRNPGQGDTYEQYF. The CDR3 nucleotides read TGTGCCAGTAGAAATCCGGGACAGGGTGACACCTACGAGCAGTACTTC.

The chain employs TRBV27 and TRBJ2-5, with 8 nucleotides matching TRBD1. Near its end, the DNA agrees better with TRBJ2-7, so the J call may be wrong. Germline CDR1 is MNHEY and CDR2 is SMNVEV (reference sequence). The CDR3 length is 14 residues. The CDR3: CASSLDRGPYEQYF. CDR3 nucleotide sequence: TGTGCCAGCAGTTTAGACAGGGGTCCCTACGAGCAGTACTTC.

In nucleotides, the CDR3 is TGTGCCAGCAATCCCACGGGGAACACTGAAGCTTTCTTT. As protein: CASNPTGNTEAFF. V usage is TRBV6-5 and J usage is TRBJ1-1; D remains unclear. Germline V gene sequence: CDR1 MNHEY, CDR2 SVGAGI. Between the trimmed V and J ends, which lost 7 bases and 1 base, there was a span of 10 bases. This CDR3 comprises 13 residues.

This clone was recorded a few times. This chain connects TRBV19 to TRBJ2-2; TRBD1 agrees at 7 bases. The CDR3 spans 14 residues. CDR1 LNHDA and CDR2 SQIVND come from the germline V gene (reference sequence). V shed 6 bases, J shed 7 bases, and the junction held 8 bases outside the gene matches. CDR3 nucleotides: TGTGCCAGTAGGCCGGGACAGAGTTTCGGGGAGCTGTTTTTT. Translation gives CASRPGQSFGELFF.

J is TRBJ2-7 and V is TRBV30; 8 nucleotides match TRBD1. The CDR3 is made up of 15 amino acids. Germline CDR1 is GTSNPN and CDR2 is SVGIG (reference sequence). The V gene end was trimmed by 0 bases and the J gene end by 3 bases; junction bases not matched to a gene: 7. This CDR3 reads CAWSVGGQANYEQYF. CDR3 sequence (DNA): TGTGCCTGGAGTGTGGGGGGACAGGCCAACTACGAGCAGTACTTC. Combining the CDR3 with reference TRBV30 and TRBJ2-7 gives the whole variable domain SQTIHQWPATLVQPVGSPLSLECTVEGTSNPNLYWYRQAAGRGLQLLFYSVGIGQISSEVPQNLSASRPQDRQFILSSKKLLLSDSGFYLCAWSVGGQANYEQYFGPGTRLTVT.

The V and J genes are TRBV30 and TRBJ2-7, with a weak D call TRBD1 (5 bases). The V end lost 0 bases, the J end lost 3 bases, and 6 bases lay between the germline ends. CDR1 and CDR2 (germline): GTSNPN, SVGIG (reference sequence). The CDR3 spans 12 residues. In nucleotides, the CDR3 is TGTGCCTGGAGTGTTCAGGGCTACGAGCAGTACTTC. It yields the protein CAWSVQGYEQYF.

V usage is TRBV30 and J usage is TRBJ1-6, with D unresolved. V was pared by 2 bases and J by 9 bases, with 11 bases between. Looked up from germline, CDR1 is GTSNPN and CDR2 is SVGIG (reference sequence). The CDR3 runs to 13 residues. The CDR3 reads CAWSTGWGSPLHF. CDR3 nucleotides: TGTGCCTGGAGTACGGGGTGGGGTTCACCCCTCCACTTT.

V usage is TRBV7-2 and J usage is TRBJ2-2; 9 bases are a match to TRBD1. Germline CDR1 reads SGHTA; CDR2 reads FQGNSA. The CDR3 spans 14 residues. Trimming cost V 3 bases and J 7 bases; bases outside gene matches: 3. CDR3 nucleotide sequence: TGTGCCAGCAGCTTCAAGGGACAGGGCGGGGAGCTGTTTTTT. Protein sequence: CASSFKGQGGELFF. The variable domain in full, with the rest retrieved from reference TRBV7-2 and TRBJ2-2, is GAGVSQSPSNKVTEKGKDVELRCDPISGHTALYWYRQSLGQGLEFLIYFQGNSAPDKSGLPSDRFSAERTGGSVSTLTIQRTQQEDSAVYLCASSFKGQGGELFFGEGSRLTVL.

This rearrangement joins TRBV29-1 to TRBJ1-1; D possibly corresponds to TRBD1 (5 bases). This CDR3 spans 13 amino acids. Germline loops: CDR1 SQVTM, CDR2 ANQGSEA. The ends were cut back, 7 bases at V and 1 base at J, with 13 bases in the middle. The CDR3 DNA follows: TGCAGCGCCTCGGAGGGGACGAACACTGAAGCTTTCTTT. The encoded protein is CSASEGTNTEAFF.

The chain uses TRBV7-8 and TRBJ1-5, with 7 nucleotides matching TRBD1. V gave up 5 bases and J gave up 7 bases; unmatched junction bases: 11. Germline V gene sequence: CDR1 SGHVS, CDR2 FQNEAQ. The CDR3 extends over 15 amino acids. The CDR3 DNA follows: TGTGCCAGCAGCCCACGCGACAGGGAAGGGCAGCCCCAGCATTTT. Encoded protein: CASSPRDREGQPQHF.